These 19 T cell receptor beta chains share one sample of origin, sequenced in a study of CD8 T cells in Susac syndrome. After extraction with the RNeasy kit, roughly 0.45 to 1 ug of the RNA was reverse transcribed using random hexamers. TCRdb independently ran MiXCR on the immunoSEQ multiplex PCR reads; one entry per CDR3 protein. The data show roughly 130,000 distinct CDR3 sequences, around 95% seen once. The sample comprised CD4+ T cells from PBMCs. These receptors were taken from a human donor with multiple sclerosis.

A single count supports this clonotype. This sequence joins TRBV20-1 and TRBJ2-2; perhaps TRBD2 as D (6 bases). The CDR3 sequence is 14 residues long. Germline lookup yields CDR1 DFQATT and CDR2 SNEGSKA (reference sequence). Trimming shortened V by 3 bases and J by 6 bases, and 14 bases separated the two germline ends. CDR3 region: CSARTTSSAGELFF. DNA for the CDR3: TGCAGTGCTAGGACTACGTCTAGCGCCGGGGAGCTGTTTTTT.

The gene calls are TRBV3-1 and TRBJ2-5; 13 bases are a match to TRBD2. The V gene's germline CDR1 is LGHDT and CDR2 YNNKEL (reference sequence). V was pared by 7 bases and J by 6 bases, with 8 bases of the junction left unmatched. This CDR3 is 15 amino acids long. The CDR3 sequence: CASIAGTSGTKTQYF. In DNA form, the CDR3 reads TGTGCCAGCATCGCCGGGACTAGCGGGACAAAGACCCAGTACTTC.

This clonotype was detected only once. The V gene is TRBV9, the J gene TRBJ1-5, with TRBD1 matching over 7 bases. Losses at the gene ends were 1 base for V and 7 bases for J; bases not matched to a gene: 8. In germline, CDR1 is SGDLS, CDR2 YYNGEE. This CDR3 spans 15 amino acids. The CDR3 reads CASSVTGELLQPQHF. In DNA form, the CDR3 reads TGTGCCAGCAGCGTAACAGGGGAGTTATTGCAGCCCCAGCATTTT.

This clonotype was seen once. This CDR3 reads CASSIRQGGDTQYF. CDR3 coding DNA: TGTGCCAGCAGCATCCGACAGGGAGGTGATACGCAGTATTTT. V usage is TRBV3-1 and J usage is TRBJ2-3; D may be TRBD1 (7 bases). V was clipped by 5 bases and J by 6 bases, with 15 bases between them. This CDR3 contains 14 residues. Germline V gene sequence: CDR1 LGHDT, CDR2 YNNKEL (reference sequence).

The CDR3 sequence: CASSELLAGELFF. The CDR3 DNA reads TGTGCCAGCAGTGAACTGCTGGCCGGGGAGCTGTTTTTT. The J gene is TRBJ2-2, the V gene TRBV2; D is ambiguous. V lost 2 bases, J lost 6 bases, and 7 bases lay in between. CDR1 is SNHLY and CDR2 is FYNNEI in the germline V gene. This CDR3 spans 13 amino acids.

The V call is TRBV14, the J call TRBJ2-1, with 7 nucleotides matching TRBD2. Germline V lookup: CDR1 SGHDN, CDR2 FVKESK. With V trimmed by 8 bases and J by 7 bases, 5 bases remained unmatched. This CDR3 has 12 residues. As DNA, the CDR3 is TGTGCCAGCGGGAGGGCCCTAAATGAGCAGTTCTTC. Translating it yields CASGRALNEQFF.

The chain is built from TRBV9 and TRBJ2-3; 8 bases are shared with TRBD2. The CDR3 contains 15 residues. Germline values: CDR1 SGDLS, CDR2 YYNGEE. V trimming: 0 bases; J trimming: 4 bases; junction bases outside the gene matches: 4. For the CDR3, the DNA is TGTGCCAGCAGCGTAGGGGGCGGGAGGCCAGATACGCAGTATTTT. It yields the protein CASSVGGGRPDTQYF.

The chain combines TRBV20-1 with TRBJ2-7; 9 bases are a match to TRBD2. V trimming: 0 bases; J trimming: 2 bases; junction bases outside the gene matches: 5. Germline-derived CDR1 and CDR2 are DFQATT and SNEGSKA (reference sequence). CDR3 length: 15 residues. The CDR3 region has the DNA TGCAGTGCTAGAGATGGCGGGAGGGTGACCTACGAGCAGTACTTC. Translating it yields CSARDGGRVTYEQYF.

The gene calls are TRBV29-1 and TRBJ2-1; the match to TRBD2 covers 8 bases. Per the germline V gene, CDR1 is SQVTM and CDR2 is ANQGSEA. V was pared by 2 bases and J by 7 bases, with 7 bases of the junction left unmatched. The CDR3 totals 14 residues. The CDR3 is CSVESRGGPNEQFF. The CDR3, as DNA: TGCAGCGTTGAAAGTCGGGGGGGCCCAAATGAGCAGTTCTTC.

The chain joins TRBV7-2 to TRBJ1-2; unclear D gene. Trimming shortened V by 5 bases and J by 7 bases, and 11 bases separated the two germline ends. This CDR3 spans 12 amino acids. Germline values: CDR1 SGHTA, CDR2 FQGNSA. The chain's CDR3 is CASSQRDSGYTF. Written as DNA, the CDR3 is TGTGCCAGCAGCCAGCGAGATTCTGGCTACACCTTC.

The genes are TRBV7-3 and TRBJ2-6; tentatively, D is TRBD1 or TRBD2 (5 bases each). V was trimmed by 5 bases and J by 0 bases, leaving 23 bases between them. The CDR3 consists of 20 residues. Germline V gene lookup returns CDR1 SGHTA and CDR2 FQGTGA. This chain's CDR3 is CASSPTPGAPSHSGANVLTF. As DNA, the CDR3 is TGTGCCAGCAGCCCAACCCCCGGGGCCCCGAGCCACTCTGGGGCCAACGTCCTGACTTTC. Complete variable domain (other parts from reference TRBV7-3 and TRBJ2-6): GAGVSQTPSNKVTEKGKYVELRCDPISGHTALYWYRQSLGQGPEFLIYFQGTGAADDSGLPNDRFFAVRPEGSVSTLKIQRTERGDSAVYLCASSPTPGAPSHSGANVLTFGAGSRLTVL.

The chain carries TRBV20-1 and TRBJ2-3; D uncertain. The length of the CDR3 is 13 residues. CDR1 DFQATT and CDR2 SNEGSKA come from the germline V gene (reference sequence). V was shortened by 2 bases and J by 4 bases, with 10 bases between the two germline ends. The CDR3 sequence: CSARLVGPDTQYF. The CDR3 DNA reads TGCAGTGCTAGACTTGTGGGTCCAGATACGCAGTATTTT.

The chain has TRBV19 and TRBJ2-7; the match to TRBD1 covers 7 bases. This CDR3 has 13 residues. J lost 3 bases, V lost 3 bases, and 2 bases had no gene match. Germline V gene lookup returns CDR1 LNHDA and CDR2 SQIVND (reference sequence). CDR3 nucleotides: TGTGCCAGTAGTATCAACAGGGGCTACGAGCAGTACTTC. As protein: CASSINRGYEQYF.

This chain links TRBV11-1 with TRBJ2-7; D may be TRBD1 (6 bases). The CDR3 spans 14 residues. V was clipped by 3 bases and J by 2 bases, with 11 bases between them. Germline CDR1 and CDR2: SGHAT and FQDESV (reference sequence). The CDR3 loop reads CASSFRGHTYEQYF. The CDR3 bases are TGTGCCAGCAGCTTTCGGGGACACACCTACGAGCAGTACTTC.

The rearrangement links TRBV9 to TRBJ1-1; D ambiguous. From germline, CDR1 is SGDLS and CDR2 YYNGEE. CDR3 length equals 13 residues. Trimming cost V 6 bases and J 0 bases, with 9 bases left between them. The CDR3 sequence is CASNTILNTEAFF. The DNA for the CDR3 is TGTGCCAGCAATACTATCTTGAACACTGAAGCTTTCTTT.

The J gene is TRBJ1-5, the V gene TRBV2; tentatively, D is TRBD1 (6 bases). V dropped 4 bases and J dropped 7 bases, with 11 bases sitting between them. Germline-derived CDR1 and CDR2 are SNHLY and FYNNEI. The CDR3 extends over 13 amino acids. The CDR3 bases are TGTGCCAGCAGTGCCAGGGGATGGCAGCCCCAGCATTTT. Protein product: CASSARGWQPQHF.

The V gene is TRBV27, the J gene TRBJ2-4; the D is unclear. V shed 3 bases and J shed 1 base, with 13 bases lying between them. This CDR3 is 16 amino acids long. Germline V lookup: CDR1 MNHEY, CDR2 SMNVEV (reference sequence). The CDR3 bases are TGTGCCAGCAGTTTGGGCCCTATGGGGGCCAAAAACATTCAGTACTTC. Encoded protein: CASSLGPMGAKNIQYF.

The gene calls are TRBV27 and TRBJ1-1; possibly TRBD1 for D (5 bases). The germline V gene encodes CDR1 MNHEY and CDR2 SMNVEV (reference sequence). The CDR3 has 13 residues. Trimming removed 4 bases from V and 3 bases from J, with 9 bases in between. CDR3 region: CASSSRGYTEAFF. In nucleotides, the CDR3 is TGTGCCAGCAGTTCCCGGGGCTACACTGAAGCTTTCTTT.

The rearrangement links TRBV20-1 to TRBJ2-7; no clear D. The V and J ends lost 0 bases and 5 bases respectively, with 5 bases between them. This CDR3 region has 11 residues. Germline V CDR1 and CDR2: DFQATT, SNEGSKA (reference sequence). The CDR3 sequence is CSARDRDEQYF. CDR3 in DNA: TGCAGTGCTAGAGATAGGGACGAGCAGTACTTC.